This is a list of T cell receptor beta chains from one sample in a study of shared clonotypes between healthy human individuals. Clones were read by immunoSEQ multiplex PCR, and TCRdb kept only the in-frame ones, dropping some. The sample has around 2,000,000 clones; about 93% are singletons. Material: naive CD8+ T cells from PBMCs. Every receptor here comes from a man younger than 35 in good health. Some clones in this sample may be carry-over from other donors' samples. The CDR3 runs from the conserved cysteine through the conserved F or W. The D gene is left open where the match is weak. Clone size is not always given. Where it is, it says once, few, many or a class for expanded clones.

-	-	TRBJ1-2	TRBV11-2	CASSLITGNYGYTF	TGTGCCAGCTCTCTAATTACAGGGAACTATGGCTACACCTTC
-	-	TRBJ2-1	TRBV27	CASSFSRVYNEQFF	TGTGCCAGCAGTTTCTCGCGAGTTTACAATGAGCAGTTCTTC
-	-	TRBJ2-5	TRBV19	CASSIVRQDRGETQYF	TGTGCCAGTAGTATAGTTAGACAGGATAGGGGTGAGACCCAGTACTTC
-	TRBD1	TRBJ1-1	TRBV5-4	CASSFPDRGPEAFF	TGTGCCAGCAGCTTTCCGGACAGGGGCCCTGAAGCTTTCTTT
-	-	TRBJ1-2	TRBV5-6	CASTLGGSANYGYTF	TGTGCCAGCACCCTGGGAGGATCAGCTAACTATGGCTACACCTTC
once	-	TRBJ2-1	TRBV12-5	CASGSEYNEQFF	TGTGCTAGTGGTTCGGAGTACAATGAGCAGTTCTTC
-	-	TRBJ2-3	TRBV11-2	CASSFWSDGTDTQYF	TGTGCCAGCAGCTTCTGGAGCGACGGAACAGATACGCAGTATTTT
few	-	TRBJ1-1	TRBV5-4	CASSSKGGSDTEAFF	TGTGCCAGCAGCTCCAAGGGAGGGTCCGACACTGAAGCTTTCTTT
-	TRBD2	TRBJ2-3	TRBV7-8	CASSSSLAGGTDTQYF	TGTGCCAGCAGCTCCTCACTAGCGGGAGGGACAGATACGCAGTATTTT
-	-	TRBJ2-4	TRBV11-2	CASRPLLAKNIQYF	TGTGCCAGCAGACCACTCTTAGCCAAAAACATTCAGTACTTC
few	-	TRBJ2-7	TRBV7-9	CASSLGGVREHEQYF	TGTGCCAGCAGCTTAGGCGGGGTCAGGGAGCACGAGCAGTACTTC
-	-	TRBJ2-1	TRBV6-1	CASSDPGESSYNEQFF	TGTGCCAGCAGTGATCCGGGAGAAAGCTCCTACAATGAGCAGTTCTTC
-	TRBD1	TRBJ2-7	TRBV27	CASSPRLSTGVLEQYF	TGTGCCAGCAGCCCGCGGCTATCGACAGGGGTTCTCGAGCAGTACTTC
-	-	TRBJ2-7	TRBV4-1	CASSQTVGKGHEQYF	TGCGCCAGCAGCCAGACGGTGGGGAAGGGGCACGAGCAGTACTTC
-	TRBD1	TRBJ2-7	TRBV28	CASSLPGQGTYEQYF	TGTGCCAGCAGTTTACCGGGACAGGGGACCTACGAGCAGTACTTC
-	TRBD2	TRBJ2-7	TRBV5-4	CASSVGTSGRAWEQYF	TGTGCCAGCAGCGTGGGGACTAGCGGGAGGGCCTGGGAGCAGTACTTC
-	-	TRBJ1-2	TRBV27	CASSLDPRTSYTF	TGTGCCAGCAGTTTAGACCCCAGGACCAGCTACACCTTC
-	-	TRBJ1-5	TRBV9	CASSVEGRSNQPQHF	TGTGCCAGCAGCGTAGAGGGCAGAAGCAATCAGCCCCAGCATTTT
-	TRBD1	TRBJ1-2	TRBV7-9	CASSPTGTGFGYTF	TGTGCCAGCAGCCCAACCGGGACAGGGTTTGGCTACACCTTC
-	TRBD1	TRBJ2-7	TRBV27	CASRPIRDRIYEQYF	TGTGCCAGCAGGCCGATCCGGGACAGGATCTACGAGCAGTACTTC
-	-	TRBJ1-1	TRBV28	CASSLTVNTEAFF	TGTGCCAGCAGTTTGACGGTGAACACTGAAGCTTTCTTT
-	-	TRBJ2-5	TRBV5-8	CASSLRTPQETQYF	TGTGCCAGCAGCTTGAGGACACCTCAAGAGACCCAGTACTTC
once	TRBD1	TRBJ2-7	TRBV4-1	CASSRRAPGTGVYEQYF	TGCGCCAGCAGCCGCCGTGCCCCCGGGACAGGGGTCTACGAGCAGTACTTC
-	TRBD2	TRBJ2-3	TRBV29-1	CSVEDPPAGTSGSWGPRARRAQYF	TGCAGCGTTGAAGATCCCCCGGCCGGGACTAGCGGGAGTTGGGGCCCGAGAGCCAGGAGGGCGCAGTATTTT
-	-	TRBJ1-1	TRBV7-9	CASSPPRNTEAFF	TGTGCCAGCAGTCCCCCGCGAAACACTGAAGCTTTCTTT
-	-	TRBJ2-6	TRBV6-1	CASSEGQGTVRGANVLTF	TGTGCCAGCAGTGAAGGTCAGGGGACGGTCCGTGGGGCCAACGTCCTGACTTTC